This TCR beta chain was identified in a study of blood T cell repertoires in COVID-19. Study as a whole: Both acute and convalescent COVID-19 samples were obtained from the United States, Italy and Spain. PBMCs, B-cell-depleted T cells, or T cells were the source of the cDNA or gDNA that made up the material.

This CDR3 contains 16 residues. CDR1 is KGHSH, CDR2 LQKENI, per germline. V dropped 8 bases and J dropped 7; count of bases not matched to a gene: 15. As processed by the authors: The authors estimated nucleated cell counts from reference gene primer amplification. Method: immunoSEQ multiplex PCR; TCRdb's copy keeps in-frame clones and lacks some. D and trimming were read from the DNA, whereas the V and J calls and clone size are those reported in that table. Of 130,000 or so clones in the sample, 75% to 90% were seen once. Patients at the Seattle site were enrolled during active infection and followed longitudinally.

This chain connects TRBV18 to TRBJ1-4; TRBD1 matches 8 bases. Sequencing was done on a sample of peripheral blood. This TCR came from a man between 60 and 75 years old with COVID-19, enrolled during active disease. CDR3 nucleotides: TGTGCCAGCAACCAAGCCGGACAGGGTGGAGGTGAAAAACTGTTTTTT. Translated, it gives CASNQAGQGGGEKLFF.